The entry that follows covers one T cell receptor beta chain sequence. Its cognate antigen has yet to be identified. No base quality values were provided; no much bigger clone lies one nucleotide off. The data stem from a study of T cell responses to AZD1222 COVID-19 vaccine (dated by TCRdb to the early 2020s). Study-level background: AZD1222 recipients given second doses at about 4 weeks or at about 12 weeks were pooled, since spike-specific TCR depth and breadth were not found to differ between the two schedules. TCR sequencing was performed for 230 to 250 trial participants, of whom 207 were given two doses of AZD1222 and 26 were given two doses of MenACWY control vaccine. Trial participants were enrolled into age subgroups of 18-55, 56-69 and 70-plus years, which contained about 150, 28 and 57 TCR-sequenced participants, respectively.

The time point label here, explained by the study, means: baseline before first vaccination. The vaccinee samples were drawn from two UK trials, COV001 and COV002, one of which was a single-blind randomized controlled phase 2/3 trial testing AZD1222 (ChAdOx1 nCoV-19) in healthy adults. For TCRbeta chain sequencing, PBMC samples were collected from trial participants at day 0 and at day 28 after the second dose. The CDR3 regions of human TCRbeta chains were analyzed by immunosequencing. From the authors' description of their analysis: TCRs in the repertoires were compared against a reference library of SARS-CoV-2-specific TCRs that had been generated with the MIRA antigen-specificity platform. Breadth meant the fraction of unique TCRs that were SARS-CoV-2-associated, whereas depth meant the fraction of total T cells that were SARS-CoV-2-associated. Using the MIRA data, each spike-specific TCR was mapped to the spike region that the TCR reacts to and placed in a CD4 or CD8 class. Log10-transformed breadth and depth values were compared by one-way ANOVA with Sidak's multiple comparisons tests. The table was pulled from immuneACCESS by TCRdb, which kept in-frame rearrangements only. Such tables lose some clones; where checked, under half of the loss comes from unresolved V genes, and the rest has no known cause. V, J and clone size are taken as reported in that table, and D and trimming were inferred from the DNA itself. The table for this sample lists approximately 110,000 clones; 90% to 95% of them were counted only once. The ten largest clones take up less than 2.5% of the sample.

The paper as a whole reports these results and caveats: The 56-69-year group was small, and its depth increase did not reach significance, likely because of low power. Conclusions about previously exposed vaccinees are limited because only a handful of AZD1222 recipients were SARS-CoV-2 seropositive at baseline. Most participants were white British and females outnumbered males, and the authors suggested that clonal diversity may have been underestimated. Reportedly, almost half of the unique spike-specific TCRs recognized epitopes lying outside the regions that are mutated in the B.1.351 and B.1.1.7 variants. The vaccine-associated CD4 TCRs covered the entire spike protein, and the dominant responses fell in regions 160-218 and 743-854. No day 14 peak-response samples were available, so repertoires were characterized only after the peak T cell response. After two AZD1222 doses, both the breadth and the depth of spike-specific TCRs were significantly higher than at day 0 and than in MenACWY recipients.

V was cut back by 8 bases and J by 0 bases, leaving a gap of 8 bases between them. In the germline V gene, CDR1 corresponds to MGHDK and CDR2 to SYGVNS. From its cysteine to its phenylalanine, the CDR3 spans 13 amino acids. The kept DNA is CDR3 alone, 39 bases in frame from the first base. The source of this sequence is an adult in good health. The chain is made from TRBV25-1 and TRBJ1-3; the D segment cannot be called with confidence. Sample: peripheral blood, taken on day 0 of AZD1222 vaccination. Read as DNA, the sequence is TGTGCCAGCTCATACCTCTCTGGAAACACCATATATTTT. It translates to CASSYLSGNTIYF.